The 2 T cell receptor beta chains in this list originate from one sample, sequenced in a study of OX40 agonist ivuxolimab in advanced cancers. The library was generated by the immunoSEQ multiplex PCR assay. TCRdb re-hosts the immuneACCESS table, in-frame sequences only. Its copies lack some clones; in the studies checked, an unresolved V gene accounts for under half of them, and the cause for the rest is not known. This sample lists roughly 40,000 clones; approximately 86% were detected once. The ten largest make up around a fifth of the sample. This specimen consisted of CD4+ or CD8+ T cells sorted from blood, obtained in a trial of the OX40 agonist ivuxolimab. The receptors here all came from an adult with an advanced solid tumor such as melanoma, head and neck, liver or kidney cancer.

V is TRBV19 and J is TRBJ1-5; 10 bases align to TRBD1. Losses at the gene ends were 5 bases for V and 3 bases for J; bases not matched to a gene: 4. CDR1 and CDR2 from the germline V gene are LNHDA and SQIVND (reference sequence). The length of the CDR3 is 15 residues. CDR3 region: CASSPGTGANQPQHF. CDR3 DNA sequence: TGTGCCAGTAGTCCCGGGACAGGGGCCAATCAGCCCCAGCATTTT.

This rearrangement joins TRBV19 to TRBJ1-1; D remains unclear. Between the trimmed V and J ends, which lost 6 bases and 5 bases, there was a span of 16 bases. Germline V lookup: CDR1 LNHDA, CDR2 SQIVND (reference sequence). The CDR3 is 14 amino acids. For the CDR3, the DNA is TGTGCCAGTAGGAGTGGTTTAGGTGGTACTGAAGCTTTCTTT. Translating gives CASRSGLGGTEAFF.